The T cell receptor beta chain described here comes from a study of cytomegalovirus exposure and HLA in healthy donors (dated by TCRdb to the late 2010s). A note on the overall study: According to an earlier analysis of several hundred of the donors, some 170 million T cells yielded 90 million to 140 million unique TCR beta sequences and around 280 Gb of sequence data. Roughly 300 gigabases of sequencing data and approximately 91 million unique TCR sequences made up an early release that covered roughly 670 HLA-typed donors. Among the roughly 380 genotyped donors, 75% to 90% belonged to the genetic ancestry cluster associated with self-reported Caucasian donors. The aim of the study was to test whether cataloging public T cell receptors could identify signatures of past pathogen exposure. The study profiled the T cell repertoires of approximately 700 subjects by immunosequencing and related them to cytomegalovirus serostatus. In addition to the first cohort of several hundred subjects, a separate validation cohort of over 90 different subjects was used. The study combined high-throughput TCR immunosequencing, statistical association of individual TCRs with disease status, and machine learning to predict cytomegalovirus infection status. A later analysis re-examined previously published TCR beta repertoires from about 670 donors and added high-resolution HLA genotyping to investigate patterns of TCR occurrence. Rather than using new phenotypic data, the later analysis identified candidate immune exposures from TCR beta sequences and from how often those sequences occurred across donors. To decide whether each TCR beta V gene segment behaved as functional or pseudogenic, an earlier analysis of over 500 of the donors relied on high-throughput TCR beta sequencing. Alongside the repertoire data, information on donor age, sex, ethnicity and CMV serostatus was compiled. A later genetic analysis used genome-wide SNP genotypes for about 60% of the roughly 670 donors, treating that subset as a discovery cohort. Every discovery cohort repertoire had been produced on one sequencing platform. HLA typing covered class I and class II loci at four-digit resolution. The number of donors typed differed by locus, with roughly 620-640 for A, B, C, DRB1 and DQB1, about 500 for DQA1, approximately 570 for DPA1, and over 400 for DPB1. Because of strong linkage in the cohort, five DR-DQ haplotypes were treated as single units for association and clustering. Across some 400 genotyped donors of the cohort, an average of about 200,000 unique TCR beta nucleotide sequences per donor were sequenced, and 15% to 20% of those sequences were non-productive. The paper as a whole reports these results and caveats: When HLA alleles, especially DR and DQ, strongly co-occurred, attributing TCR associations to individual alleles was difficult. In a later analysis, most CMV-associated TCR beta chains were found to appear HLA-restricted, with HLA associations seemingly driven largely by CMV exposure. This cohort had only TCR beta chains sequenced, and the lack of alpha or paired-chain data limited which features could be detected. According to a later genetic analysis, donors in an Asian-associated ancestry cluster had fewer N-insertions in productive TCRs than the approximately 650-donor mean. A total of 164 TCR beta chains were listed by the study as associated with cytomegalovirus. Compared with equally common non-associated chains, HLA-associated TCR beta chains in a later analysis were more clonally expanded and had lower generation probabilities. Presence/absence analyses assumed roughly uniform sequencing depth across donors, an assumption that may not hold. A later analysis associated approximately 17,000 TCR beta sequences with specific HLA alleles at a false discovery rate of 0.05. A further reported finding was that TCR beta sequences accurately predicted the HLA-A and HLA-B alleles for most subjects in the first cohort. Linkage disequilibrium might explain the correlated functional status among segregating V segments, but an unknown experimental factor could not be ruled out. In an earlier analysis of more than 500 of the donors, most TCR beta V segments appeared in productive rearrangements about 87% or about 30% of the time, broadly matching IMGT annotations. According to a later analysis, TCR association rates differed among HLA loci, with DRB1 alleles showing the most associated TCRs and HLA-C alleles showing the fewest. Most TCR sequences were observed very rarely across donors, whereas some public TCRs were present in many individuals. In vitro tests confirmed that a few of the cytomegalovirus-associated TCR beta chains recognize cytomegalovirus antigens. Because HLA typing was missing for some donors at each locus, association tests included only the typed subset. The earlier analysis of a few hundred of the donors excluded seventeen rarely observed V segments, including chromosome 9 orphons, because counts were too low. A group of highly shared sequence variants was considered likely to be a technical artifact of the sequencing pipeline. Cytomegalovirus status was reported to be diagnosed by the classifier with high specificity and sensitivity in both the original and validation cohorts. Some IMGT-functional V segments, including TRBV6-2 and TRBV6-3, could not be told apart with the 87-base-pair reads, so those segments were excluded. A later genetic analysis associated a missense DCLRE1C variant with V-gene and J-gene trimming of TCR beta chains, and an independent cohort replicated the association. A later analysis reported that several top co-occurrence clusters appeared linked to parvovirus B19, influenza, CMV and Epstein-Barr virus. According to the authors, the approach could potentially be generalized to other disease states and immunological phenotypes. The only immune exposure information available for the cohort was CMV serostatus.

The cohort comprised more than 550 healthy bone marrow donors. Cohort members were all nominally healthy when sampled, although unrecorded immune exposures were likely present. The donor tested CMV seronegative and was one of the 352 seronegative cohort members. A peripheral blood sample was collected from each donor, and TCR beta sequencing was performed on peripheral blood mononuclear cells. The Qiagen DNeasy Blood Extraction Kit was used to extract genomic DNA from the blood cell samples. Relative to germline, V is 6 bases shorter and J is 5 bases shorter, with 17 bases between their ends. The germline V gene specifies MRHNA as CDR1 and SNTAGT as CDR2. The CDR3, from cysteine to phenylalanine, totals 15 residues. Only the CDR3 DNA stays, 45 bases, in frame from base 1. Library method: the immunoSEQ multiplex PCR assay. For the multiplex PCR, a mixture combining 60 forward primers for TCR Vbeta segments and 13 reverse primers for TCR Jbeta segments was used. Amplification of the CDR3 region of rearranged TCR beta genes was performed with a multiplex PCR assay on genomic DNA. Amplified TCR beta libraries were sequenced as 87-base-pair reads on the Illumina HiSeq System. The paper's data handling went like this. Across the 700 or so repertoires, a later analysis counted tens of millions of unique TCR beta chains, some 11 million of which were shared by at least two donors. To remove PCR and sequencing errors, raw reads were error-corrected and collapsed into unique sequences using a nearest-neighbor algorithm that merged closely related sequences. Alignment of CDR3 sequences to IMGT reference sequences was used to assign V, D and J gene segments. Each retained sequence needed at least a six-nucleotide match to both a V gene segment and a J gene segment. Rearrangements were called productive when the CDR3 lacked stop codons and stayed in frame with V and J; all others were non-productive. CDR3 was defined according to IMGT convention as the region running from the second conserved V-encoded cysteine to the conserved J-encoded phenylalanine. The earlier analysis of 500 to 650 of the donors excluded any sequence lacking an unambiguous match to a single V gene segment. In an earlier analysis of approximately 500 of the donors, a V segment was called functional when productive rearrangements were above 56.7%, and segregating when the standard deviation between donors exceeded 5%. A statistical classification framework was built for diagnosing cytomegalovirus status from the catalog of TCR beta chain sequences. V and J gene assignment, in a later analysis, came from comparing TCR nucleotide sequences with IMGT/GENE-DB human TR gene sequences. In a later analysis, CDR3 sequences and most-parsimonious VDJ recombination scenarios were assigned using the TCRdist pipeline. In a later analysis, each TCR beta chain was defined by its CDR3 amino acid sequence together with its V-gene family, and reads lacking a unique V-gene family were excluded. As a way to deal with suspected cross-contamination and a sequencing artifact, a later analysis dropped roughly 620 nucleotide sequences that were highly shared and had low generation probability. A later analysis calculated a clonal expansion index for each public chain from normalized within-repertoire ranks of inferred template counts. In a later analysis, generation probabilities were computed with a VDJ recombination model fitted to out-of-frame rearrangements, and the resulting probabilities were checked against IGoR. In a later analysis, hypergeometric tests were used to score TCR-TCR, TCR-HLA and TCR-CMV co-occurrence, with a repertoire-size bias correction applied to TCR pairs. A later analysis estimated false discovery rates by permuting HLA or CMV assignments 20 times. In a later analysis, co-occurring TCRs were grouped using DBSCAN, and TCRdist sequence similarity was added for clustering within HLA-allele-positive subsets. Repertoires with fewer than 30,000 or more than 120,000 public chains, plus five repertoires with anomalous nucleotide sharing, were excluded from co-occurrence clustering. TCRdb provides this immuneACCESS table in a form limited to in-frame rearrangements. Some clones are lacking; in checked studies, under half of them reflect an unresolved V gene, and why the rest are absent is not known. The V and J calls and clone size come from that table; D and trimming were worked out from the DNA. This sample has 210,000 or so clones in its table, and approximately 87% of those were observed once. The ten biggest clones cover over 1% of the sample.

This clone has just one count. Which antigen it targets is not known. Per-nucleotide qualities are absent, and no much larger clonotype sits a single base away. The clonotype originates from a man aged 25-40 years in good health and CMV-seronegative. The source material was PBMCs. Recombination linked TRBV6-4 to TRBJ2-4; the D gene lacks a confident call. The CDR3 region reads CASSFAGAKENIQYF. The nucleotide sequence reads TGTGCCAGCAGCTTTGCAGGCGCTAAGGAAAACATTCAGTACTTC.